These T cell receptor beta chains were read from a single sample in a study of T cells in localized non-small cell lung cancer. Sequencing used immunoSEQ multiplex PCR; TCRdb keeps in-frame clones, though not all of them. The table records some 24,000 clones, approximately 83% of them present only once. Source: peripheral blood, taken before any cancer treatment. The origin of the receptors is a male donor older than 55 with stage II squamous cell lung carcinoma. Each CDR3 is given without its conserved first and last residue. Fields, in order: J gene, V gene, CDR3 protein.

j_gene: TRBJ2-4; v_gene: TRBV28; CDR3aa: ASSLRSGGDIQY
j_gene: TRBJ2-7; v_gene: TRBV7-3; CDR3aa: ASSLTGLAGAEQY
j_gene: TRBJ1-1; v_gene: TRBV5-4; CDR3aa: ASSATITGSTEAF
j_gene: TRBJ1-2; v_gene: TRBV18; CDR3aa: ASSPGPQEIYGYT
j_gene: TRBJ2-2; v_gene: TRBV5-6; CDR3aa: ASSFGTSGGAGELF
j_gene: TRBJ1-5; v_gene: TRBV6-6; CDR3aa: ASSYSTGGIQPQH
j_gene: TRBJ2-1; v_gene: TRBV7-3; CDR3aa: ASSRRDRDMGNEQF
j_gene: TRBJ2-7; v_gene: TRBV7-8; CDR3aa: ASSLRQDFSYEQY
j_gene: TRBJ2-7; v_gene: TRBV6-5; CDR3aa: ASSPRDVSYEQY
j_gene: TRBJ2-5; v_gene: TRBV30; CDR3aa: AWSVPGQETQY
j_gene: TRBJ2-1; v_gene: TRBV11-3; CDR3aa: ASSLGLVAYNEQF
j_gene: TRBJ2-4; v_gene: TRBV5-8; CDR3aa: ASSLLLALAKNIQY
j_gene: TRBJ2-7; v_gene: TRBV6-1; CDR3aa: ASSEAGTIGEQY
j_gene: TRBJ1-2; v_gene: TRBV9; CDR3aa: ASSGPRTGGYT
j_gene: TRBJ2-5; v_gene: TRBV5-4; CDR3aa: ASSNRDSRTGETQY
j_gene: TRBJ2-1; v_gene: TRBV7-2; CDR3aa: ASSSNHLAGGYNEQF
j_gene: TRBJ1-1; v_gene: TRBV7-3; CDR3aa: ASSLTRDSNTEAF
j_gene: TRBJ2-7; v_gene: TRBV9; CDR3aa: ASSDQGGTSGTKQY
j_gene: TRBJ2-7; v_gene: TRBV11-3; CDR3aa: ASSLFTQKYEQY
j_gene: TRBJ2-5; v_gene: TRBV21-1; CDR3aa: ASFRDSQNETQY
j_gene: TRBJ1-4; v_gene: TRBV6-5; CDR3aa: ASRPTVPGGKLF
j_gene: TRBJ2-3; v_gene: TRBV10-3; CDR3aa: AISVDRVDTQY
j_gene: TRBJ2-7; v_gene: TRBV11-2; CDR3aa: ASSKQHEQY
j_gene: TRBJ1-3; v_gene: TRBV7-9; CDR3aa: ASSRGGTSGNTIY
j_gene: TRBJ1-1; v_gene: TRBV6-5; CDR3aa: ASSYSAVGRQAF
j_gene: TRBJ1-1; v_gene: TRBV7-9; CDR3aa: ASSLAPGQAEAF
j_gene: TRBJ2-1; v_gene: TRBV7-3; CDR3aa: ASSFSGAADNEQF